This TCR beta chain stems from a study of neurological immune-mediated disorders. Notes on the study in general: No sharing of CDR3 amino acid sequences was observed among expanded clones across subjects, suggesting private repertoires in all groups. The study found the most TCR clonal expansion in HTLV-1-associated myelopathy and the least in multiple sclerosis, below healthy controls.

Germline-derived CDR1 and CDR2 are SEHNR and FQNEAQ (reference sequence). The CDR3 has 14 amino acids. Trimming pared 3 bases from V and 10 bases from J, leaving 18 bases between. This clonotype was counted at least ten times. Its target is unknown. Over 170 million TCR-beta sequences, together covering 15-18 subjects, were produced by every individual sequencing run that was carried out. TCRdb reprocessed the 5' RACE reads with MiXCR, giving one entry per CDR3 protein. Of roughly 80,000 distinct CDR3 sequences detected, 17% appear once; the ten largest clones hold over 15%. The material sequenced was PBMCs. This TCR was recovered from a woman in her forties in good health. V gene TRBV7-9 combines with J gene TRBJ1-1; D is perhaps TRBD1 (6 bases). This CDR3 is CASSFSAGAPVAFF. Written as DNA, the CDR3 is TGTGCCAGCAGCTTTTCGGCAGGGGCCCCTGTAGCTTTCTTT.